This T cell receptor beta chain was sequenced during a study of blood T cell repertoires in COVID-19. Study details: COVID-19 samples collected from the United States, Italy and Spain covered acute and convalescent phases. Nucleic acid was either cDNA or gDNA, and it came from T cells, B-cell-depleted T cells, or PBMCs.

Per the original data handling: Amplification with reference gene primers provided the estimates of nucleated cell counts. Measured with immunoSEQ multiplex PCR; TCRdb has only the in-frame clones, and not every one. D and trimming come from the DNA, and the V and J calls and clone size come from that table. The sample includes around 300,000 clones, about 89% seen only once; the top ten take less than 1%. Germline V gene lookup returns CDR1 SNHLY and CDR2 FYNNEI. This CDR3 has 14 amino acids. Unmatched junction bases numbered 4, after V lost 6 bases and J lost 2 bases. The TCR originated in a woman aged 40 to 55 who had recovered from COVID-19. The V call is TRBV2, the J call TRBJ1-2, with 9 bases lining up with TRBD1. The specimen was peripheral blood. CDR3 sequence (DNA): TGTGCCAGCAGGTCGGGACAGGGCAACTATGGCTACACCTTC. Translation gives CASRSGQGNYGYTF.